This T cell receptor (beta chain) originates from a study of blood T cell repertoires in COVID-19. This CDR3 has 14 amino acids. Trimming shortened V by 7 bases and J by 1 base, and 13 bases separated the two germline ends. The germline V gene has CDR1 SNHLY and CDR2 FYNNEI. Original methodology: How many nucleated cells were present was estimated from reference gene primer amplification. Assay used: immunoSEQ multiplex PCR; TCRdb lists only in-frame clones, some missing. V and J calls and clone size follow that table, whereas D and trimming were derived from the DNA. The repertoire includes about 150,000 clones, 80% to 90% of them detected once, and around 3.3% sits in the top ten.

V is TRBV2 and J is TRBJ1-1; a weak D match, TRBD1 (5 bases). This receptor was obtained from a woman aged 55 to 70 with active COVID-19. The sequencing input was peripheral blood. The CDR3 sequence is CASNKRRGNTEAFF. In DNA form, the CDR3 reads TGTGCCAGCAATAAGCGGAGGGGGAACACTGAAGCTTTCTTT.